These T cell receptor beta chains were read from a single sample in a study of T cell changes during pregnancy in multiple sclerosis. Only in-frame clones appear in the TCRdb table, and some are missing; sequencing was by immunoSEQ multiplex PCR. The sample yields tens of thousands of clones, around 92% seen once. The sequences come from peripheral blood, collected in the third trimester of pregnancy. The receptor source for this set is a female donor in good health, enrolled as a control in a pregnancy study. CDR3s include the opening cysteine and the closing phenylalanine or tryptophan. The D gene is left open where the match is weak. For some rows the clone size is stated as once, few or many, or as a class when expanded; others skip it.

v_call	d_call	clone_size	j_call	cdr3_nt	cdr3_aa
TRBV11-3	TRBD2	.	TRBJ2-2	TGTGCCAGCAGCCCAAGCGGGAGATACCCCGGGGAGCTGTTTTTT	CASSPSGRYPGELFF
TRBV25-1	.	once	TRBJ2-4	TGTGCCAGCAGTGACGGGGGTATAGCCAAAAACATTCAGTACTTC	CASSDGGIAKNIQYF
TRBV27	TRBD1	.	TRBJ1-1	TGTGCCAGCAGGTCAGGACAGGCTAAGAACACTGAAGCTTTCTTT	CASRSGQAKNTEAFF
TRBV7-7	.	once	TRBJ2-1	TGTGCTAGCAGCAGTGGTAGCGGATACAATGAGCAGTTCTTC	CASSSGSGYNEQFF
TRBV7-2	TRBD2	.	TRBJ2-7	TGTGCCAGCAGCCAAGAGACTAGCGGCTCCTACGAGCAGTACTTC	CASSQETSGSYEQYF
TRBV11-2	TRBD1	.	TRBJ2-5	TGTGCCAGCAGCCAGGACAGGGGCCTAGAGACCCAGTACTTC	CASSQDRGLETQYF
TRBV7-9	TRBD1	.	TRBJ2-7	TGTGCCAGCAGCTTACGGACAGGGGTATCCTACGAGCAGTACTTC	CASSLRTGVSYEQYF
TRBV19	TRBD2	.	TRBJ2-5	TGTGCCAGTAGTATAGTTGGCGGGGGGCCTCAAGAGACCCAGTACTTC	CASSIVGGGPQETQYF
TRBV12-5	.	.	TRBJ1-5	TGTGCTAGTGGTTTCGGGGATAGTCAGCCCCAGCATTTT	CASGFGDSQPQHF
TRBV9	TRBD1	.	TRBJ2-1	TGTGCCAGCAGCGCCAGACAGGGTACAGGTCCTGAGCAGTTCTTC	CASSARQGTGPEQFF
TRBV19	.	.	TRBJ1-5	TGTGCCAGTAGTAAAACAGGGTATAGCAATCAGCCCCAGCATTTT	CASSKTGYSNQPQHF
TRBV4-1	TRBD1	.	TRBJ2-7	TGCGCCAGCAGCCATGACAGGGATTACGAGCAGTACTTC	CASSHDRDYEQYF
TRBV4-1	TRBD2	.	TRBJ2-3	TGCGCCAGCAGCCAAGTCGGGTCCCAGGGAGGGCTAGCGGGAGCTACAGATACGCAGTATTTT	CASSQVGSQGGLAGATDTQYF
TRBV4-1	TRBD2	.	TRBJ2-2	TGCGCCAGCAGCCACCGAGCGGGGGACACGAACACCGGGGAGCTGTTTTTT	CASSHRAGDTNTGELFF
TRBV27	TRBD2	once	TRBJ2-5	TGTGCCAGCAGCAAACTCGGGGCTAGCGGGTACGGGGAGACCCAGTACTTC	CASSKLGASGYGETQYF
TRBV30	.	.	TRBJ2-5	TGTGCCTGGAGTGTACAGCAAGAGACCCAGTACTTC	CAWSVQQETQYF
TRBV7-9	.	few	TRBJ1-5	TGTGCCAGCAGCCCGTCCAGGGGCAATCAGCCCCAGCATTTT	CASSPSRGNQPQHF
TRBV6-1	TRBD1	.	TRBJ2-5	TGTGCCAGCAGTGAAGCGGGGACAGGGAGAAAGACCCAGTACTTC	CASSEAGTGRKTQYF
TRBV19	.	.	TRBJ1-2	TGTGCCAGTACTCAGGGCTATGGCTACACCTTC	CASTQGYGYTF
TRBV6-6	.	.	TRBJ1-1	TGTGCCAGCAGTACCGGACAGATTACTGAAGCTTTCTTT	CASSTGQITEAFF
TRBV12-5	.	.	TRBJ2-5	TGTGCTAGTGGCCAAGACAGGCAGACCCAGTACTTC	CASGQDRQTQYF
TRBV29-1	.	.	TRBJ2-5	TGCAGCGTTGGAGGACAGCAAGAGACCCAGTACTTC	CSVGGQQETQYF
TRBV10-3	TRBD2	.	TRBJ2-7	TGTGCCATCAGTGACACCCTAGCGGGAGAGGTTTCGTACGAGCAGTACTTC	CAISDTLAGEVSYEQYF
TRBV6-1	.	.	TRBJ1-5	TGTGCCAGCAGTGATTGGAGAAATCAGCCCCAGCATTTT	CASSDWRNQPQHF
TRBV5-8	TRBD2	.	TRBJ2-5	TGTGCCAGCAGCTTACTAGCGGGAGAGGCGCCCCAGTACTTC	CASSLLAGEAPQYF
TRBV13	.	once	TRBJ1-4	TGTGCCAGCAGCATAAGACAGACCGCAACTAATGAAAAACTGTTTTTT	CASSIRQTATNEKLFF
TRBV18	.	.	TRBJ1-1	TGTGCCAGCTCACCGACAGGACGGTCTGAAGCTTTCTTT	CASSPTGRSEAFF
TRBV2	TRBD2	.	TRBJ2-3	TGTGCCAGCAGCGCGCGACTAGCGGGAGTCGCAAATACGCAGTATTTT	CASSARLAGVANTQYF
TRBV7-3	TRBD1	.	TRBJ1-1	TGTGCCAGCAGCTCGGGACAGGGAACCTCTGAAGCTTTCTTT	CASSSGQGTSEAFF
TRBV9	.	.	TRBJ2-1	TGTGCCAGCAGCGTAGAGGAGGGAGGACCCTACAATGAGCAGTTCTTC	CASSVEEGGPYNEQFF
TRBV19	.	.	TRBJ2-5	TGTGCCAGTAGAAAGGGGGGGCAAGAGACCCAGTACTTC	CASRKGGQETQYF